A single T cell receptor (beta chain) is shown here with its context. Its antigen remains unidentified. The sample comes from a study of Ad26.COV2.S vaccination and SARS-CoV-2 variants. The overall study: Ad26.COV2.S shots went into the muscle once or twice, 56 days apart.

Germline V gene data show CDR1 as MGHDK and CDR2 as SYGVNS. This CDR3 spans 13 amino acids. Trimming removed 6 bases at V and 4 bases at J, with 12 bases between. Findings and caveats of the study: From the TCR breadth and depth analyses, total T cell responses may have been underestimated.

As to treatment: about 20 received Ad26.COV2.S at low or high dose, single or two shots; 5 received placebo; per-sample allocation not given. The samples were gathered on day 63 after the first injection of vaccine or placebo. Assay used: immunoSEQ multiplex PCR; TCRdb lists only in-frame clones, some missing. The sample yields 350,000 to 450,000 clones, over 80% seen once. The chain is built from TRBV25-1 and TRBJ1-2; perhaps TRBD1 as D (5 bases). The sequence was obtained from a person between 18 and 65 years old who received the Ad26.COV2.S COVID-19 vaccine or a placebo. The sample in question was peripheral blood, obtained in a trial of Ad26.COV2.S vaccine versus placebo. CDR3 protein: CASRGQGLYGYTF. In nucleotides, the CDR3 is TGTGCCAGCAGGGGCCAGGGACTCTATGGCTACACCTTC.